The present TCR beta chain was sequenced within a study of control samples from healthy donors and cancer patients. This clone has just one count. The table came from immunoSEQ multiplex PCR; TCRdb's copy has only in-frame clones and leaves some out. Among 40,000 to 60,000 clones listed, approximately 86% were seen once. The source of this sequence is a man in his 60s with head and neck cancer. Sequences were obtained from PBMCs.

The CDR3 DNA follows: TGTGCCAGCAACCCTGAGATGGGGGAGCGGCAGACCCAGTACTTC. Encoded protein: CASNPEMGERQTQYF. The rearrangement joins TRBV28 to TRBJ2-5, with D possibly called TRBD1 or TRBD2 (5 bases each). The germline V gene has CDR1 MDHEN and CDR2 SYDVKM. V was shortened by 7 bases and J by 6 bases, with 21 bases between the two germline ends. The CDR3 contains 15 residues.